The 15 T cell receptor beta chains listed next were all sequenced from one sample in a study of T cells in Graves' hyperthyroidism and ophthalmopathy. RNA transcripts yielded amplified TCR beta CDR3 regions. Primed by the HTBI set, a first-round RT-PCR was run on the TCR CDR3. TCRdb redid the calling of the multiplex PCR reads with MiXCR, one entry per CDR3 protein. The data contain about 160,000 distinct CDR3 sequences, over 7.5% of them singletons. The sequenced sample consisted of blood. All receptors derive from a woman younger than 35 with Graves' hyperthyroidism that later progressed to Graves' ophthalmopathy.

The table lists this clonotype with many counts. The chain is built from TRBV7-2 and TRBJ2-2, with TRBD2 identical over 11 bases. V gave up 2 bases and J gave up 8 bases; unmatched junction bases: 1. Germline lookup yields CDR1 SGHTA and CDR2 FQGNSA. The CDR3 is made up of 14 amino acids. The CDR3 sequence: CASSLRTSGGELFF. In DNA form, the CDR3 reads TGTGCCAGCAGCTTACGGACTAGCGGGGGGGAGCTGTTTTTT.

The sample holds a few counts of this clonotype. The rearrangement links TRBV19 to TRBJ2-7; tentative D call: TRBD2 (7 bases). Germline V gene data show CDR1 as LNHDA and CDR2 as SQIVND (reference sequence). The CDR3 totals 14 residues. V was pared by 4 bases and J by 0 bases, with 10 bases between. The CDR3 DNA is TGTGCCAGTAGTAAGGGGGGGGCCTCCTACGAGCAGTACTTC. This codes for CASSKGGASYEQYF.

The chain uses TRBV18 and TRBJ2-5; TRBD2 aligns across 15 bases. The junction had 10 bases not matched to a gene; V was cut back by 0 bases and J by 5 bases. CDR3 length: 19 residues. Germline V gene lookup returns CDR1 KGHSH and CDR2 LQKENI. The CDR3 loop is CASSPPIGTSGGTLETQYF. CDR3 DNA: TGTGCCAGCTCACCACCTATCGGGACTAGCGGGGGGACTTTGGAGACCCAGTACTTC.

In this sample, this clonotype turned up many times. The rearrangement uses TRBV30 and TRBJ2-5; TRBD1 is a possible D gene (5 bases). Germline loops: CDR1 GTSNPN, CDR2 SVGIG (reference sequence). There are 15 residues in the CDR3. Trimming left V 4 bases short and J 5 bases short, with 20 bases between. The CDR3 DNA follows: TGTGCCTGGACTTCGGCCCTGGGCAGGGCTGAGACCCAGTACTTC. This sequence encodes CAWTSALGRAETQYF.

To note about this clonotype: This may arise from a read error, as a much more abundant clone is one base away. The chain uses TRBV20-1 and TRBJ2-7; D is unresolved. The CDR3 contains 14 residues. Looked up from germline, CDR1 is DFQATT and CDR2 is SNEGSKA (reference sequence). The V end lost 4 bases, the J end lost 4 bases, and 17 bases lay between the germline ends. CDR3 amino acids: CSAIGSIRSYEQYF. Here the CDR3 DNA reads TGCAGTGCTATCGGATCAATAAGATCTTACGAGCAGTACTTC.

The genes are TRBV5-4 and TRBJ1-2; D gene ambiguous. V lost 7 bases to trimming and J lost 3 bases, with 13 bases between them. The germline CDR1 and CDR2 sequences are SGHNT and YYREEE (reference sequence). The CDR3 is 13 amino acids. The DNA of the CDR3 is TGTGCCAGCGGAGGGTTTGGGGACTATGGCTACACCTTC. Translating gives CASGGFGDYGYTF.

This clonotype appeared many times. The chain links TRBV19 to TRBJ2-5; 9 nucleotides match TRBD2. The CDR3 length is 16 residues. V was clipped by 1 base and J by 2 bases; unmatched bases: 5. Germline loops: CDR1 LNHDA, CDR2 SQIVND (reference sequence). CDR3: CASSIAAGGGQETQYF. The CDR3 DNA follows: TGTGCCAGTAGTATAGCTGCGGGAGGGGGACAAGAGACCCAGTACTTC.

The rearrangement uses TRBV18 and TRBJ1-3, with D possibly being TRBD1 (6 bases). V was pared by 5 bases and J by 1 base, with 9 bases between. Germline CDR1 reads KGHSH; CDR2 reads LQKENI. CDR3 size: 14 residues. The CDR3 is CASSTGISGNTIYF. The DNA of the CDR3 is TGTGCCAGCTCAACAGGGATTTCTGGAAACACCATATATTTT. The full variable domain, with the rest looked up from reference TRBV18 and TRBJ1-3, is NAGVMQNPRHLVRRRGQEARLRCSPMKGHSHVYWYRQLPEEGLKFMVYLQKENIIDESGMPKERFSAEFPKEGPSILRIQQVVRGDSAAYFCASSTGISGNTIYFGEGSWLTVV.

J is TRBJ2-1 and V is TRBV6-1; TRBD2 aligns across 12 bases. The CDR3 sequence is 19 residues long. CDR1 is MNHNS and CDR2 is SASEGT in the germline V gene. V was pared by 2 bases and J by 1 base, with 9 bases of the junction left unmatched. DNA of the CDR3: TGTGCCAGCAGTGAACTAGCGGGGGGGCTGATATCATCCTACAATGAGCAGTTCTTC. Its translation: CASSELAGGLISSYNEQFF.

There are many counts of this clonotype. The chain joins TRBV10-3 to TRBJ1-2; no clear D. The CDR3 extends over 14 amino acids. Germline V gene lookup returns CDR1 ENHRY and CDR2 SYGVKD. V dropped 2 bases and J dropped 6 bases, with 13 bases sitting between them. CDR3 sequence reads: CAISEAPGLDGYTF. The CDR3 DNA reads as TGTGCCATCAGTGAGGCTCCCGGTCTAGATGGCTACACCTTC.

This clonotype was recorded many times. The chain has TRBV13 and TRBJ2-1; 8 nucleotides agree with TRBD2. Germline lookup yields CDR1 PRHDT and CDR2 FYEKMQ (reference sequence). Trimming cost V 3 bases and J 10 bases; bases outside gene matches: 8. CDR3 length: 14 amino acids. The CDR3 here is CASSFRSGREEQFF. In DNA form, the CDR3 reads TGTGCCAGCAGCTTTAGGAGCGGGAGAGAAGAGCAGTTCTTC.

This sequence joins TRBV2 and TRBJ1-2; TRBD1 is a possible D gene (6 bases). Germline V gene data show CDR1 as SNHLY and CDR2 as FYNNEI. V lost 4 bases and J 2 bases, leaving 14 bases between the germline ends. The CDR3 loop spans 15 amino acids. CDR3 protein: CASSAGGRINYGYTF. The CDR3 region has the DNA TGTGCCAGCAGTGCGGGGGGGCGCATCAACTATGGCTACACCTTC.

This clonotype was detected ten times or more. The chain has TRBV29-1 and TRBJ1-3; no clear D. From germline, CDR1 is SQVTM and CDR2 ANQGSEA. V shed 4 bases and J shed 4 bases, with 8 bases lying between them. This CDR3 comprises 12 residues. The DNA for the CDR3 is TGCAGCGTTGGTTATGGGGGAAACACCATATATTTT. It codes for CSVGYGGNTIYF.

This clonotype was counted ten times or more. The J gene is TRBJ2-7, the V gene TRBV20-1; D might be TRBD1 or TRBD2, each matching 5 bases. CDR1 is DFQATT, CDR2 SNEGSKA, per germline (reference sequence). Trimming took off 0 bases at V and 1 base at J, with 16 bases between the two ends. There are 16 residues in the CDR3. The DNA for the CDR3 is TGCAGTGCTAGAGACCGGGGTCAGGGTGGATCCTACGAGCAGTACTTC. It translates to CSARDRGQGGSYEQYF.

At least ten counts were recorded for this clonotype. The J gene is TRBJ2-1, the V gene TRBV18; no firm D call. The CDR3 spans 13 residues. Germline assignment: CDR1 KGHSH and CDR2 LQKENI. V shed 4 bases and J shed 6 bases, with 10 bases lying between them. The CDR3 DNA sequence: TGTGCCAGCTCACGACGGCTCGTCAATGAGCAGTTCTTC. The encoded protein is CASSRRLVNEQFF.